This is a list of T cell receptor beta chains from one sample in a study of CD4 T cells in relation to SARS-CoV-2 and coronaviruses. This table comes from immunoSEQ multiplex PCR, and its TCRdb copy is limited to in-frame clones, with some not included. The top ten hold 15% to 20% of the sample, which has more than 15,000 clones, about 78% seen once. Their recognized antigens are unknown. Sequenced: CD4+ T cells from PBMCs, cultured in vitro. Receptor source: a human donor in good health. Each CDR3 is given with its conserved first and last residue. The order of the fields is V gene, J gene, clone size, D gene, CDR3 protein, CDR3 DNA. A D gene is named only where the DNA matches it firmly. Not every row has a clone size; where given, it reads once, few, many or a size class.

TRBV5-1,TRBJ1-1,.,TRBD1,CASSVGQGARNTEAFF,TGCGCCAGCAGCGTTGGACAGGGGGCAAGGAACACTGAAGCTTTCTTT
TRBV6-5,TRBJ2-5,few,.,CASSYRGGGETQYF,TGTGCCAGCAGTTACAGGGGTGGTGGGGAGACCCAGTACTTC
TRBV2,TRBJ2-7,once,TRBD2,CASSELTSGDEQYF,TGTGCCAGCAGTGAGTTAACTAGCGGCGACGAGCAGTACTTC
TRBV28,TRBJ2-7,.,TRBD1,CASSGAPGGSYEQYF,TGTGCCAGCAGTGGCGCTCCAGGGGGCTCCTACGAGCAGTACTTC
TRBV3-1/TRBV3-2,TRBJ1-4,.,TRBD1,CASSPRTGGDEKLFF,TGTGCCAGCAGCCCCCGGACAGGGGGGGATGAAAAACTGTTTTTT
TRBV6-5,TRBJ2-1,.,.,CASEGSSYNEQFF,TGTGCCAGCGAGGGGAGCTCCTACAATGAGCAGTTCTTC
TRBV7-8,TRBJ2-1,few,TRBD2,CASSLAGLAGGIKQFF,TGTGCCAGCAGCTTAGCTGGACTAGCGGGAGGGATTAAGCAGTTCTTC
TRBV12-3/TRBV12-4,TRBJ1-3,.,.,CASGSSSGNTIYF,TGTGCCAGCGGATCGTCCTCTGGAAACACCATATATTTT
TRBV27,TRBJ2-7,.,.,CASSADGLREQYF,TGTGCCAGCAGTGCAGACGGTTTGAGGGAGCAGTACTTC
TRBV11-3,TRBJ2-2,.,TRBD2,CASSSSSGRAGELFF,TGTGCCAGCAGCTCGTCTAGCGGGAGGGCCGGGGAGCTGTTTTTT
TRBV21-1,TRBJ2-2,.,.,CASSNADRDTNTGELFF,TGTGCCAGCAGCAACGCGGACAGGGATACGAACACCGGGGAGCTGTTTTTT
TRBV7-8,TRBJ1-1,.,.,CASSPFGGAGTNTEAFF,TGTGCCAGCAGCCCCTTCGGGGGGGCTGGTACGAACACTGAAGCTTTCTTT
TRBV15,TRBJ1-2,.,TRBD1,CATSGTTGYGYTF,TGTGCCACCAGCGGAACGACAGGGTATGGCTACACCTTC
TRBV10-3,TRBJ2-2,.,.,CASQTTGELFF,TGTGCCAGCCAAACTACCGGGGAGCTGTTTTTT
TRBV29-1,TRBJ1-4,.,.,CSVADGVREKLFF,TGCAGCGTGGCTGACGGGGTTCGGGAAAAACTGTTTTTT
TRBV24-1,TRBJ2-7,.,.,CATSDLTRMYF,TGTGCCACCAGTGATTTAACTAGAATGTACTTC
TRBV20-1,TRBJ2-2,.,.,CSDLLSGELFF,TGCAGTGATCTGTTAAGCGGGGAGCTGTTTTTT
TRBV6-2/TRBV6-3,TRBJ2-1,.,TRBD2,CASSYDGTSNEQFF,TGTGCCAGCAGTTATGATGGGACTAGTAATGAGCAGTTCTTC
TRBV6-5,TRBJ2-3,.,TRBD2,CASSYSGLAGGGQYF,TGTGCCAGCAGTTACTCAGGACTAGCGGGAGGCGGGCAGTATTTT
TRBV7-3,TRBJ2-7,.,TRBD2,CASSLKRASGSYEQYF,TGTGCCAGCAGCTTAAAAAGGGCTAGCGGCTCCTACGAGCAGTACTTC
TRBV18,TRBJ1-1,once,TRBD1,CASSYDRETEAFF,TGTGCCAGCTCATACGACAGGGAAACTGAAGCTTTCTTT
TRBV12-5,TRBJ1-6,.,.,CASAKTPDGGVSPNSPLHF,TGTGCTAGTGCCAAAACGCCGGACGGAGGAGTCAGCCCTAATTCACCCCTCCACTTT
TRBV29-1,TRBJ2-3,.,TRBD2,CSAGTSSADTQYF,TGCAGCGCTGGGACTAGCTCGGCAGATACGCAGTATTTT
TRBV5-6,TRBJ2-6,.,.,CASSLEGEGPSGANVLTF,TGTGCCAGCAGCTTGGAGGGGGAGGGCCCGTCCGGGGCCAACGTCCTGACTTTC
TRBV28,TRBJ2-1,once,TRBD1,CASSLSGTGDNEQFF,TGTGCCAGCAGTTTGTCCGGGACAGGGGACAATGAGCAGTTCTTC
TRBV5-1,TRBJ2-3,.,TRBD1,CASSLGQGVTDTQYF,TGCGCCAGCAGCTTGGGACAGGGGGTCACAGATACGCAGTATTTT
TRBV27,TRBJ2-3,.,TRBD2,CASSWDYSTDTQYF,TGTGCCAGCAGTTGGGACTACAGCACAGATACGCAGTATTTT
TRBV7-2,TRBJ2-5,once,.,CASSLVSGPQETQYF,TGTGCCAGCAGCTTAGTTTCTGGGCCTCAAGAGACCCAGTACTTC
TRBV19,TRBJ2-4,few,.,CASSQLGVKNIQYF,TGTGCCAGTAGTCAACTAGGCGTCAAAAACATTCAGTACTTC
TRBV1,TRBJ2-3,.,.,CTSSLNGYLGSSTDTQYF,TGCACCAGCAGCCTCAATGGCTATCTTGGGTCTAGCACAGATACGCAGTATTTT
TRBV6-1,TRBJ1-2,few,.,CASSEGSEIQGYTF,TGTGCCAGCAGTGAAGGGTCGGAGATCCAGGGCTACACCTTC
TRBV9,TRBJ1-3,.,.,CASSPRNGVSGNTIYF,TGTGCCAGCAGCCCTAGGAACGGGGTCTCTGGAAACACCATATATTTT
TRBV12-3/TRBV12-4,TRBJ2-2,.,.,CASSFNPLGGLFF,TGTGCCAGCAGTTTTAACCCACTGGGGGGGCTGTTTTTT
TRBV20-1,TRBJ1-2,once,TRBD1,CSASGTELNYGYTF,TGCAGTGCTAGTGGGACAGAGCTTAACTATGGCTACACCTTC
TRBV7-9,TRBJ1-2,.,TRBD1,CASSLRPGGDYGYTF,TGTGCCAGCAGCTTAAGGCCAGGGGGCGACTATGGCTACACCTTC
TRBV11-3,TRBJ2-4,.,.,CASSLVRDSLQYF,TGTGCCAGCAGCTTAGTTCGAGACTCCCTTCAGTACTTC
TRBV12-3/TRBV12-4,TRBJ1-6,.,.,CASSLVGETLHF,TGTGCCAGCAGTTTGGTAGGGGAAACCCTCCACTTT
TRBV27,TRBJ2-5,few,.,CASSLSRQIQETQYF,TGTGCCAGCAGTTTATCGAGGCAGATCCAAGAGACCCAGTACTTC
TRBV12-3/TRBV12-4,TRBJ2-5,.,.,CASSLGTRETQYF,TGTGCCAGCAGTTTAGGCACCAGAGAGACCCAGTACTTC
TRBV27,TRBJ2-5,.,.,CASSFGGGTKTQYF,TGTGCCAGCAGTTTTGGCGGGGGCACAAAGACCCAGTACTTC
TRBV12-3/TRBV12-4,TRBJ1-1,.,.,CASRIQGAEAFF,TGTGCCAGCAGAATACAGGGAGCTGAAGCTTTCTTT
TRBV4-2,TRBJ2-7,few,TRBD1,CASSQDTQGEQYF,TGTGCCAGCAGCCAAGATACACAGGGGGAGCAGTACTTC
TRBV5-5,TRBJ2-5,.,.,CASSLAPQETQYF,TGTGCCAGCAGCTTGGCTCCGCAAGAGACCCAGTACTTC
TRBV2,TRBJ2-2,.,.,CASSDQGTGELFF,TGTGCCAGCAGTGATCAGGGCACCGGGGAGCTGTTTTTT
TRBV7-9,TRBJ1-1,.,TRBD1,CASSSRTGANTEAFF,TGTGCCAGCAGCTCGAGGACAGGGGCTAACACTGAAGCTTTCTTT
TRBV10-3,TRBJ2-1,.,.,CAIRGTNEQFF,TGTGCCATCAGGGGGACAAATGAGCAGTTCTTC
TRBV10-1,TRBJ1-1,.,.,CASSESYSTEAFF,TGCGCCAGCAGTGAGTCTTACAGCACTGAAGCTTTCTTT
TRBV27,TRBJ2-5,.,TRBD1,CASRGTVVGTQYF,TGTGCCAGCAGGGGGACAGTGGTTGGGACCCAGTACTTC
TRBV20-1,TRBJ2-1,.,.,CSASSLEAGSYNEQFF,TGCAGTGCTAGTTCCTTGGAGGCGGGCTCCTACAATGAGCAGTTCTTC
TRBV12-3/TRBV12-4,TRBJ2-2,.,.,CASSLTGTGELFF,TGTGCCAGCAGCTTGACCGGCACCGGGGAGCTGTTTTTT
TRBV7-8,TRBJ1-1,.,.,CASRKDWNTEAFF,TGTGCCAGCCGCAAAGACTGGAACACTGAAGCTTTCTTT
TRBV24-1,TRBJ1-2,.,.,CATSDLWGDGYTF,TGTGCCACCAGTGATTTATGGGGGGACGGCTACACCTTC
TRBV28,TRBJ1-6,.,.,CASSPIEAGADLHSPLHF,TGTGCCAGCAGCCCCATAGAGGCAGGGGCAGACCTGCATTCACCCCTCCACTTT
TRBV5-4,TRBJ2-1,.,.,CASSLAGGREQFF,TGTGCCAGCAGCTTGGCCGGGGGTCGGGAGCAGTTCTTC
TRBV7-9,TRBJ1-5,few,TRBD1,CASGGRGHQPQHF,TGTGCCAGCGGGGGGAGGGGGCATCAGCCCCAGCATTTT
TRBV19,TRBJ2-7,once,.,CASKNVGRGDYEQYF,TGTGCCAGTAAAAATGTGGGCAGGGGGGACTACGAGCAGTACTTC
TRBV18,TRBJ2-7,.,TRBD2,CASSPGLTERGSF,TGTGCCAGCTCACCCGGACTTACTGAGCGGGGGTCGTTC
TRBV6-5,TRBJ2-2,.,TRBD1,CASSQGQGSGELFF,TGTGCCAGCAGTCAGGGACAGGGATCCGGGGAGCTGTTTTTT
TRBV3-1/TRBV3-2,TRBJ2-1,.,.,CASSQMGPYNEQFF,TGTGCCAGCAGCCAGATGGGACCCTACAATGAGCAGTTCTTC